Listed here is a single T cell receptor (beta chain). The sample belongs to a study of T-cell reconstitution after alpha-beta-depleted transplantation in children. Molecular barcoding with unique molecular identifiers was used for the TCRbeta library. TCRdb reprocessed the PCR reads via MiXCR and lists one record per CDR3 protein. Counted here are 500,000 to 750,000 distinct CDR3 sequences, 25% to 30% occurring once; the ten biggest clones make up about a third. V was shortened by 1 base and J by 8 bases, with 12 bases between the two germline ends. This CDR3 contains 14 residues. The V gene's germline CDR1 is SGHRS and CDR2 YFSETQ.

The sequence was collected from a boy in the first two years of life with Wiskott-Aldrich syndrome, due to receive a stem cell transplant. V is TRBV5-1 and J is TRBJ2-2; D not certain. The input for sequencing was PBMCs, taken before TCRalphabeta/CD19-depleted stem cell transplant. CDR3 protein: CASSLQNRPGELFF. The CDR3 nucleotides are TGCGCCAGCAGCTTGCAAAATCGGCCGGGGGAGCTGTTTTTT.